The T cell receptor (beta chain) under discussion was sequenced for a study of T cells after posttransplantation cyclophosphamide. Study-level findings and limits: TRB clonality was highly associated with recipient CMV seropositivity and reactivation.

Assay used: immunoSEQ multiplex PCR; TCRdb lists only in-frame clones, some missing. The sample has tens of thousands of clones, roughly 86% seen once; the top ten hold over 2.5%. For this clone: Antigen: not known.

This CDR3 comprises 15 residues. V lost 6 bases and J lost 4, with 16 bases in between. Germline assignment: CDR1 MNHNY and CDR2 SVGAGI (reference sequence). The sample was PBMCs. This sequence was found in a man younger than 40 with a blood cancer, CMV-positive, and with a related stem cell donor. This chain uses TRBV6-6 with TRBJ2-1; maybe TRBD1 (6 bases). The CDR3 DNA sequence: TGTGCCAGCAGACTCGACAGGAAACCTTACAATGAGCAGTTCTTC. This gives the protein CASRLDRKPYNEQFF.